The rows below give T cell receptor beta chains drawn from one sample of a study of blood T cell repertoires in COVID-19. Assay used: immunoSEQ multiplex PCR; TCRdb lists only in-frame clones, some missing. The table has about 89,000 clones, about two thirds seen once; the top ten hold about 15%. Sequencing was done on a sample of peripheral blood. Receptors originate from an elderly woman with acute or convalescent COVID-19. The CDR3 runs from the conserved cysteine through the conserved F or W. D genes are given only for firm matches. Clone size is shown for a subset of rows, as once, few, many or a class of expanded clone.

V	J	size	D	CDR3	DNA
TRBV7-8	TRBJ2-5	few	-	CASRSGVRGVSGETQYF	TGTGCCAGCAGATCGGGAGTCAGGGGGGTTTCGGGAGAGACCCAGTACTTC
TRBV3-1/TRBV3-2	TRBJ1-5	-	TRBD1	CASSRTGQGLGPQHF	TGTGCCAGCAGCCGGACCGGACAGGGATTAGGACCCCAGCATTTT
TRBV7-3	TRBJ1-4	-	-	CASSLTGGTNEKLFF	TGTGCCAGCAGCTTAACGGGGGGAACTAATGAAAAACTGTTTTTT
TRBV12-5	TRBJ2-3	-	-	CASGPGGGRSQYF	TGTGCTAGTGGTCCTGGGGGGGGCCGTTCGCAGTATTTT
TRBV6-5	TRBJ1-5	-	-	CASKQGLYSNQPQHF	TGTGCCAGCAAGCAGGGATTGTACAGCAATCAGCCCCAGCATTTT
TRBV30	TRBJ2-3	-	TRBD1	CACASQGATDTQYF	TGTGCCTGTGCCTCACAGGGGGCCACAGATACGCAGTATTTT
TRBV2	TRBJ2-7	-	-	CASSVMGAESYEQYF	TGTGCCAGCAGTGTCATGGGGGCCGAGTCCTACGAGCAGTACTTC
TRBV9	TRBJ1-1	-	TRBD1	CASSVASGGTEAFF	TGTGCCAGCAGCGTAGCGTCAGGGGGGACTGAAGCTTTCTTT
TRBV6-4	TRBJ1-4	-	TRBD1	CAQLAYRGNLNEKLFF	TGTGCCCAGCTAGCGTACAGGGGAAACCTAAATGAAAAACTGTTTTTT
TRBV6-6	TRBJ2-7	many	TRBD2	CASTSGRTRLFHEQYF	TGTGCCAGCACCTCTGGGAGGACTAGACTTTTCCACGAGCAGTACTTC
TRBV27	TRBJ1-6	-	-	CASSSIPGHSPLHF	TGTGCCAGCAGTTCGATCCCAGGGCACTCACCCCTCCACTTT
TRBV5-5	TRBJ2-7	-	-	CASSGSVDSYEQYF	TGTGCCAGCAGCGGTTCCGTAGATTCCTACGAGCAGTACTTC
TRBV2	TRBJ1-1	-	-	CASKLNTEAFF	TGTGCCAGCAAGCTGAACACTGAAGCTTTCTTT